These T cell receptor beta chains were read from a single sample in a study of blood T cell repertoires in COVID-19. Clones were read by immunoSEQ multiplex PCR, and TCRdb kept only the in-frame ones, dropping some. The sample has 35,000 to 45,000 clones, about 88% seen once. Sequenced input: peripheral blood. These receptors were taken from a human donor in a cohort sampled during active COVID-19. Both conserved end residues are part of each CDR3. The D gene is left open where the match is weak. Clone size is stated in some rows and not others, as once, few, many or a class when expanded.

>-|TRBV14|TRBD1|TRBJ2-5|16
CASSHLDRGLQETQYF
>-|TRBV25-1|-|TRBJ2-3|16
CASSNPGTPSTDTQYF
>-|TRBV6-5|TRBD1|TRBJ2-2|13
CATLQGGTGELFF
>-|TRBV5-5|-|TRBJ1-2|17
CASSAVPQGGANYGYTF
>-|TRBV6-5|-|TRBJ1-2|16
CASSYSDSESRYGYTF
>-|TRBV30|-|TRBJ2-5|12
CAWSVGYGTQYF
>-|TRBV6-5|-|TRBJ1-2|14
CASSSGQSNYGYTF
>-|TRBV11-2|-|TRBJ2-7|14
CASSLVQGSYEQYF
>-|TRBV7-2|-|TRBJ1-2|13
CASSLYRNYGYTF
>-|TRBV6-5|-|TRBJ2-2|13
CASTVQGSGELFF
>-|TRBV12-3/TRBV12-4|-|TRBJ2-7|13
CASSFEGTYEQYF
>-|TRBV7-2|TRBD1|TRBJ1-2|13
CASSSDRVGGYTF
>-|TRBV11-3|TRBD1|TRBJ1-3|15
CASSPRTGSENTIYF
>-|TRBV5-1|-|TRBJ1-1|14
CASNEGVGDTEAFF
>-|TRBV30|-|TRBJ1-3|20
CAWSKTRVWTAGLSGNTIYF
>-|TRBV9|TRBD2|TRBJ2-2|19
CASSVVGLAGGQNTGELFF
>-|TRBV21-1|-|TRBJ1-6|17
CASSKGGGGDENSPLHF
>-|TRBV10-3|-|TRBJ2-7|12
CAIGWETYEQYF
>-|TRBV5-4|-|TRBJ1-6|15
CASSLPGVSNSPLHF
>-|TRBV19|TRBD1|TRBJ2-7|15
CASSTGDRGIGEQYF
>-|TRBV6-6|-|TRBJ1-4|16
CASTNTGVQPGEKLFF
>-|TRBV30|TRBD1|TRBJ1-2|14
CAWSVGTGGAGYTF
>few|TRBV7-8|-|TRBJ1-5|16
CASSFSRLLSNQPQHF
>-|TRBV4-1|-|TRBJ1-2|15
CASSQDSSGYYGYTF
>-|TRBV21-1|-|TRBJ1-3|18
CASSKKVLSQGNGNTIYF
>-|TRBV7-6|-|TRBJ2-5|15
CASSLGPQGKETQYF
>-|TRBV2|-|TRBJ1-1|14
CASSLGGKNTEAFF
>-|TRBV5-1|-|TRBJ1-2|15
CASSFVPGTNYGYTF
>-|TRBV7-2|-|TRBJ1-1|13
CASSLTGRAEAFF
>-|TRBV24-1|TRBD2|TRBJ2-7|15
CATGSNAGDSYEQYF
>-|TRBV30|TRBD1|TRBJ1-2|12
CAWKTGFYGYTF
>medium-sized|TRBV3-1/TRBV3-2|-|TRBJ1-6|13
CASSQVTDSPLHF
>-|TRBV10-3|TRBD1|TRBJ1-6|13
CAISVDRDSPLHF
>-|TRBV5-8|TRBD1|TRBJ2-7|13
CASSLLRTGEQYF
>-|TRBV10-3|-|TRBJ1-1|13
CAISGEGDPEAFF
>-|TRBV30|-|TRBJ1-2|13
CAWKRAENYGYTF
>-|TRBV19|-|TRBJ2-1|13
CASSQGSYNEQFF
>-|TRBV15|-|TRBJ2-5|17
CATSRSGGNRVQETQYF
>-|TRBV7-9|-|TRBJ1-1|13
CASSFGGETEAFF
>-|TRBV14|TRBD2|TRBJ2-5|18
CASSPGTSGGGYQETQYF